This paragraph reports one TCR beta chain. With 60 Vbeta and 13 Jbeta primers, the PCR was carried out. Only in-frame clones appear in the TCRdb table, and some are missing; sequencing was by immunoSEQ multiplex PCR. The sample gives under 200,000 clones, about 70% of which show up once; about 1.7% is in the top ten. These data are taken from a study of cytomegalovirus exposure and HLA in healthy donors. Germline loops: CDR1 SGHTA, CDR2 FQGNSA. CDR3 length equals 14 residues. V dropped 6 bases and J dropped 2 bases, with 13 bases sitting between them. Sequencing was performed on PBMCs. This clonotype was obtained from a woman aged 30 to 39 in good health and CMV-seronegative. The genes are TRBV7-2 and TRBJ1-2, with D uncertain. CDR3 DNA: TGTGCCAGCAGGAGTCCTGACTCCAACTATGGCTACACCTTC. It encodes CASRSPDSNYGYTF.